Sequencing of this TCR beta chain was carried out in a study of T cells in Graves' hyperthyroidism and ophthalmopathy. Concerning this clonotype: Its antigen is unknown.

Regions amplified from RNA transcripts were the TCR beta CDR3 regions. Carried out on the TCR CDR3, a first-round RT-PCR used the HTBI primer set. TCRdb ran MiXCR on the multiplex PCR reads and lists one entry per CDR3 protein. Here the sample spans a few hundred thousand distinct CDR3 sequences, roughly 45% being singletons. V trimming: 7 bases; J trimming: 0 bases; junction bases outside the gene matches: 6. This CDR3 has 16 amino acids. The V gene's germline CDR1 is ENHRY and CDR2 SYGVKD. The diagnoses drew upon clinical symptoms, serum thyroxine and TRAb, thyroid ultrasound and orbital computed tomography. Study-wide results and caveats: Most clonotypes expanded in the thyroid (above 0.001) were also present in blood. Patients with ophthalmopathy were separated from those with stable hyperthyroidism by a 13 V-J model.

The sequenced material came from peripheral blood or thyroid tissue (not recorded which). This receptor was taken from an adult woman with Graves' disease, either hyperthyroidism or ophthalmopathy (not recorded which). This chain uses TRBV10-3 with TRBJ1-6; 7 nucleotides align to TRBD1. The CDR3 DNA follows: TGTGCCATCACCCCGACAGGGAGCTCCTATAATTCACCCCTCCACTTT. Residues: CAITPTGSSYNSPLHF.